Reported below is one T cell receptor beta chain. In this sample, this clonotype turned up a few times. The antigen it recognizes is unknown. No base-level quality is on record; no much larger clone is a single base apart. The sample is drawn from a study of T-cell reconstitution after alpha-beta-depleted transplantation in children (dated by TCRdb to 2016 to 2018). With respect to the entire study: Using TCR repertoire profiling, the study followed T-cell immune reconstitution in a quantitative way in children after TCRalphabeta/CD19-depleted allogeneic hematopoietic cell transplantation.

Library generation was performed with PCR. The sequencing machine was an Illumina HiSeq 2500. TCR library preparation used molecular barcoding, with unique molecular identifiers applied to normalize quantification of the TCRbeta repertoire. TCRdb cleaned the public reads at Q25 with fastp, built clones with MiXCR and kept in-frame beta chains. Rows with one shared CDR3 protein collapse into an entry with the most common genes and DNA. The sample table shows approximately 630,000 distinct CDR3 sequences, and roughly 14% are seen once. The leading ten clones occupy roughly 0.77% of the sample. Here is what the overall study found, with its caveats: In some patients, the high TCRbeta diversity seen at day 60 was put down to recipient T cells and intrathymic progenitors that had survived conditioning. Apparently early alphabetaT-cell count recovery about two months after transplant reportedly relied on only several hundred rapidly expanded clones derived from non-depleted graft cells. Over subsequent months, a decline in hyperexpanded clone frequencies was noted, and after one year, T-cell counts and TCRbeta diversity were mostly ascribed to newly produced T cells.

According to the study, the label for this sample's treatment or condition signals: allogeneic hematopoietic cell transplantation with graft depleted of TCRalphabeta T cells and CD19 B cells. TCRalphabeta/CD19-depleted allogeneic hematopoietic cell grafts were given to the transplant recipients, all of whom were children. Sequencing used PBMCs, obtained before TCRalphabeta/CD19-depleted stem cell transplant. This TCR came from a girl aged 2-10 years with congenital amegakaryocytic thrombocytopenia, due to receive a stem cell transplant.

The CDR3 protein sequence reads: CASSLKGRVRGTGELFF. The nucleotide sequence is given as TGTGCCAGCAGTTTAAAGGGCAGGGTGAGGGGCACCGGGGAGCTGTTTTTT. Recombination connected TRBV28 to TRBJ2-2; the D gene could be either TRBD1 or TRBD2, each agreeing at 5 bases. Inclusive of the bounding cysteine and phenylalanine, the CDR3 is 17 residues long. The entry retains the CDR3 DNA only, 51 bases that are in frame from base 1. From the germline V gene, CDR1 is MDHEN and CDR2 is SYDVKM. V loses 2 bases, J loses 4 bases, and the germline ends lie 17 bases apart. The reference TRBV28 and TRBJ2-2 proteins fill in what lies around the CDR3, so the full variable domain reads DVKVTQSSRYLVKRTGEKVFLECVQDMDHENMFWYRQDPGLGLRLIYFSYDVKMKEKGDIPEGYSVSREKKERFSLILESASTNQTSMYLCASSLKGRVRGTGELFFGEGSRLTVL.